This TCR beta chain was captured in a study of cytomegalovirus exposure and HLA in healthy donors. For this clone: What it binds is not known.

Both 60 Vbeta primers and 13 Jbeta primers went into the PCR. Per the original data handling: There were about 80 million unique TCR beta chains by a later count, and about 11 million of them were shared. The method was immunoSEQ multiplex PCR; TCRdb's version includes in-frame clones alone and lacks a portion of them. V and J calls and clone size are given by that table; D and trimming were obtained from the DNA. The sample includes under 200,000 clones. The study, taken as a whole, reports: Compared with the roughly 670-donor mean, an Asian-associated ancestry cluster reportedly had fewer N-insertions, according to a later analysis. Three chains linked to CMV were shown in vitro to be specific for CMV antigens.

CDR3 size: 14 residues. The germline CDR1 and CDR2 sequences are MRHNA and SNTAGT. With 6 bases clipped from V and 7 bases from J, the junction kept 7 bases outside the gene matches. Sequenced sample: PBMCs. The chain recombines TRBV6-4 with TRBJ1-4; TRBD1 agrees at 8 bases. The clonotype originates from a woman younger than 35 in good health and CMV-seropositive. This chain's CDR3 is CASSPGTGPEKLFF. CDR3 nucleotides: TGTGCCAGCAGCCCCGGGACAGGACCTGAAAAACTGTTTTTT.